This TCR beta chain was found in a study of CD8+ T cells in alopecia areata. Study-wide results and caveats: Scalp and blood samples kept many expanded lesional clones throughout tofacitinib. For lesional scalp, especially alopecia totalis/universalis, clonality was higher than in normal scalp. One nonresponder makes the tie between baseline CD8+ expansion and response uncertain.

The treatment here: oral pan-JAK inhibitor, 5-10 mg twice daily. Cell sorting on a FACSAria was used to separate CD4+ and CD8+ T cells from the PBMCs. Reverse transcription of extracted RNA yielded cDNA, which provided the sequencing template. Sequencing was performed with immunoSEQ multiplex PCR; in TCRdb, only in-frame clones are kept and a portion is missing. The table records about 220,000 clones, 50% to 70% of them present only once. About this clone itself: Its specificity is unknown.

Germline values: CDR1 SGHTA, CDR2 FQGNSA. CDR3 length: 15 residues. Unmatched junction bases numbered 4, after V lost 4 bases and J lost 2 bases. Specimen: CD4+ T cells sorted from blood, collected at week 4, from a patient treated with tofacitinib. The TCR was taken from a human donor with alopecia areata. The chain has TRBV7-2 and TRBJ2-5; 10 bases map to TRBD2. As DNA, the CDR3 is TGTGCCAGCAGCTGGGGACTAGCGATGCAAGAGACCCAGTACTTC. Translating it yields CASSWGLAMQETQYF.